A single sample is the source of the 19 T cell receptor beta chains below, sequenced in a study of CD8+CD57+ T cells in acquired aplastic anemia. Profiling of TCR beta VDJ combinations and CDR3 sequences used genomic DNA as template. TCRdb recomputed calls from the reads with MiXCR, one row per CDR3 protein. The data show hundreds of thousands of distinct CDR3 sequences, approximately 80% seen once. Patients chosen for sequencing had CD8+CD57+ cells that had expanded, as shown by flow cytometry. The sequenced sample was sorted CD4+, CD8+, or CD8+CD57+ T cells (not recorded which) from PBMCs. The receptors stem from a human donor with aplastic anemia.

V is TRBV11-1 and J is TRBJ2-7; D not resolved. Per germline, CDR1 SGHAT and CDR2 FQDESV (reference sequence). There are 13 residues in the CDR3. V lost 1 base and J 0 bases, leaving 4 bases between the germline ends. This chain's CDR3 is CASSLDSSYEQYV. As DNA, the CDR3 is TGTGCCAGCAGCTTAGACAGCTCCTACGAGCAGTACGTC.

For this clonotype: A junction boundary mismatches the germline segment, possibly from a read error. The rearrangement uses TRBV7-9 and TRBJ2-3; TRBD2 agrees at 9 bases. CDR1 is SEHNR, CDR2 FQNEAQ, per germline (reference sequence). The CDR3 runs 13 residues. The CDR3 region has the DNA TGTGCCAGCAGCGTTCAAAGAAGCGGGGGGAGCGATTTT. This encodes CASSVQRSGGSDF.

This sequence joins TRBV2 and TRBJ1-2, with D perhaps TRBD1 (6 bases). The CDR3 length is 16 residues. V lost 6 bases to trimming and J lost 5 bases, with 22 bases between them. The germline CDR1 and CDR2 sequences are SNHLY and FYNNEI. The CDR3 DNA is TGTGCCAGCAGCTGGGAGGGGGGCGGGCTCGTATATGGCTACACCTTC. Translated, it gives CASSWEGGGLVYGYTF.

This chain uses TRBV10-3 with TRBJ2-3; D not certain. Trimming shortened V by 3 bases and J by 2 bases, and 12 bases separated the two germline ends. Germline V gives CDR1 ENHRY, CDR2 SYGVKD. CDR3 size: 15 residues. DNA of the CDR3: TGTGCCATCAGTGATAAATCGTACCACACAGATACGCAGTATTTT. Amino acids: CAISDKSYHTDTQYF.

This clonotype was counted a single time. The chain has TRBV2 and TRBJ2-7; 7 nucleotides line up with TRBD1. V dropped 3 bases and J dropped 11; count of bases not matched to a gene: 25. Germline CDR1 is SNHLY and CDR2 is FYNNEI. The CDR3 loop spans 18 amino acids. CDR3 DNA: TGTGCCAGCAGTGACCCGGGAAAGGGGGCTCACAGCTCCTACCAAGAGTACTTC. Translating gives CASSDPGKGAHSSYQEYF.

The V call is TRBV7-2, the J call TRBJ1-6; D remains ambiguous. This CDR3 spans 13 amino acids. Germline values: CDR1 SGHTA, CDR2 FQGNSA. V was cut by 5 bases and J by 6 bases, with 8 bases left in between. The CDR3 DNA sequence: TGTGCCAGCAGCCTGGATCCTAATTCACCCCTCCACTTT. It codes for CASSLDPNSPLHF.

The chain couples TRBV5-4 to TRBJ2-7; maybe TRBD2 (5 bases). With 2 bases removed from V and 0 bases from J, the gap between germline ends came to 12 bases. In germline, CDR1 is SGHNT, CDR2 YYREEE (reference sequence). CDR3 length equals 15 residues. CDR3 protein: CASSFAGTSSYEQYV. For the CDR3, the DNA is TGTGCCAGCAGCTTTGCTGGCACTAGCTCCTACGAGCAGTACGTC.

The chain joins TRBV4-3 to TRBJ2-7; 10 bases align to TRBD1. CDR1 LGHNA and CDR2 YSLEER come from the germline V gene. The CDR3 runs to 16 residues. The V gene end was trimmed by 0 bases and the J gene end by 3 bases; junction bases not matched to a gene: 5. Written as DNA, the CDR3 is TGCGCCAGCAGCCAAGATAGGACAGGGGGGGACTACGAGCAGTACTTC. Protein sequence: CASSQDRTGGDYEQYF.

In its sample, this clonotype was seen once. CDR3 in amino acids: CASSLSKTGWTEAFF. The CDR3 DNA is TGTGCCAGCAGCCTATCTAAGACAGGGTGGACTGAAGCTTTCTTT. This sequence joins TRBV7-9 and TRBJ1-1; 7 nucleotides align to TRBD1. In germline, CDR1 is SEHNR, CDR2 FQNEAQ (reference sequence). This CDR3 has 15 amino acids. V trimming: 5 bases; J trimming: 5 bases; junction bases outside the gene matches: 11.

This clonotype was observed many times. The chain joins TRBV7-3 to TRBJ2-7; 9 positions match TRBD2. Per germline, CDR1 SGHTA and CDR2 FQGTGA. V shed 6 bases, J shed 1 base, and the junction held 10 bases outside the gene matches. The CDR3 extends over 16 amino acids. CDR3 nucleotide sequence: TGTGCCAGCAGTTCTAGCGGGACAGCCCTTTCCTACGAGCAGTACGTC. This codes for CASSSSGTALSYEQYV.

Regarding this clonotype: A junction boundary mismatches the germline segment, possibly from a read error. V and J are TRBV7-2 and TRBJ2-3; D possibly corresponds to TRBD2 (6 bases). Germline assignment: CDR1 SGHTA and CDR2 FQGNSA. The CDR3 is made up of 13 amino acids. CDR3 amino acids: CASSFGGGPDTQF. The CDR3 DNA reads TGTGCCAGCAGCTTCGGGGGAGGACCCGATACGCAGTTT.

This chain connects TRBV20-1 to TRBJ2-7; 9 nucleotides align to TRBD2. Trimming removed 8 bases from V and 3 bases from J; junction bases left unmatched: 11. Germline CDR1 is DFQATT and CDR2 is SNEGSKA (reference sequence). This CDR3 comprises 14 residues. The CDR3 DNA follows: TGCAGTACACTAAAAGGAGCGGGAGGCTACGAGCAGTACTTC. This gives the protein CSTLKGAGGYEQYF.

The J gene is TRBJ2-7, the V gene TRBV7-3; 9 positions agree with TRBD2. The CDR3 is made up of 18 amino acids. With V trimmed by 1 base and J by 7 bases, 17 bases remained unmatched. CDR1 SGHTA and CDR2 FQGTGA come from the germline V gene. The CDR3 loop reads CASSLSGGGADEQYEQYF. CDR3 DNA: TGTGCCAGCAGCTTAAGTGGCGGGGGGGCAGATGAGCAGTATGAGCAGTACTTC.

Here the CDR3 reads CASSLSSYKNSPLHF. Written as DNA, the CDR3 is TGTGCCAGCAGCTTGAGTTCCTATAAAAATTCACCCCTCCACTTT. J is TRBJ1-6 and V is TRBV7-6; D unclear. Germline-derived CDR1 and CDR2 are SGHVS and FNYEAQ. The V and J ends lost 3 bases and 7 bases respectively, with 13 bases between them. This CDR3 is 15 amino acids long.

The genes are TRBV12-5 and TRBJ1-1; 9 bases align to TRBD1. The CDR3 has 16 amino acids. V lost 1 base to trimming and J lost 3 bases; unmatched junction nucleotides: 6. The germline V gene encodes CDR1 LGHNT and CDR2 FRNRAP. CDR3 in amino acids: CASGLAQGQGYTEAFF. The CDR3 DNA sequence: TGTGCTAGTGGTTTGGCCCAGGGACAGGGTTACACTGAAGCTTTCTTT. Combining the CDR3 with reference TRBV12-5 and TRBJ1-1 gives the whole variable domain DARVTQTPRHKVTEMGQEVTMRCQPILGHNTVFWYRQTMMQGLELLAYFRNRAPLDDSGMPKDRFSAEMPDATLATLKIQPSEPRDSAVYFCASGLAQGQGYTEAFFGQGTRLTVV.

This chain uses TRBV7-9 with TRBJ2-1; D not resolved. The CDR3 length is 15 residues. Trimming stripped 0 bases from V and 13 bases from J, with 19 bases between. Germline V CDR1 and CDR2: SEHNR, FQNEAQ (reference sequence). This CDR3 reads CASSLAFYEQYFQFF. Written as DNA, the CDR3 is TGTGCCAGCAGCTTAGCCTTCTACGAGCAGTACTTCCAGTTCTTC.

This clonotype was seen once. Relative to the germline gene, one junction end is altered; a read error may explain this. The chain joins TRBV7-9 to TRBJ2-3, with D hard to call. Germline V lookup: CDR1 SEHNR, CDR2 FQNEAQ (reference sequence). The CDR3 is 14 residues long. CDR3 nucleotide sequence: TGTGCCAGCAGCTTAGAGAGCGCTCGCACTGCGCAGCAGTTT. Its translation: CASSLESARTAQQF.

About this clonotype: An end of the junction does not agree with germline; a read error may underlie this. J is TRBJ2-1 and V is TRBV9; D is ambiguous. The CDR3 totals 13 residues. Germline CDR1 SGDLS, CDR2 YYNGEE. As DNA, the CDR3 is TGTGCCAGCAGCCAGACGCCTGGAGATACGCAGTATTTC. This gives the protein CASSQTPGDTQYF.

The chain combines TRBV7-9 with TRBJ1-1; D gene uncertain. CDR3 length: 15 amino acids. Germline lookup yields CDR1 SEHNR and CDR2 FQNEAQ (reference sequence). The ends were cut back, 3 bases at V and 11 bases at J, with 22 bases in the middle. In DNA, the CDR3 is TGTGCCAGCAGCTTGGAACTAGCGGGAAACCGAGATGCTTTCTTT. Protein sequence: CASSLELAGNRDAFF.